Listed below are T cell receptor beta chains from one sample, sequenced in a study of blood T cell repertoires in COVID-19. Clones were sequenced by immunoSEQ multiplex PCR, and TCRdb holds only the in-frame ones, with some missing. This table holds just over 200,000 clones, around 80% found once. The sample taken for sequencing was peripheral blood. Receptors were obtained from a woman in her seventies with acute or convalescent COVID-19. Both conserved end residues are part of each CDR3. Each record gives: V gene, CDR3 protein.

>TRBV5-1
CASSPQTSGDYNEQFF
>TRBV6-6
CASSSPNQPQHF
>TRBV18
CASSPGQENTEAFF
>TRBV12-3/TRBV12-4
CASSFDRGLGYTF
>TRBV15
CATSTPKLRTYSGNTIYF
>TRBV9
CASSVGGRDGNEQFF
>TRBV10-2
CASSEGTGLAKNIQYF
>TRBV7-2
CASSLAGGFDTEAFF
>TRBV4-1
CASSQDPTGGLYNEQFF
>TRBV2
CASSGLAGGTDTQYF
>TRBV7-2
CASSGTGTTGNTIYF
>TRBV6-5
CASSRASGSLEQYF
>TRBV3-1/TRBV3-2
CASSQGTGADEQYF
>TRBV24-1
CATSDFAMTGELFF
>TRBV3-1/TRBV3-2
CASSQVGETQYF
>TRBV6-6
CAGGVGTEAFF
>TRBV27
CASSPLLTDTQYF
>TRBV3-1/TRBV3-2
CASSLLFRGPETQYF
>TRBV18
CASSLSAGAFEKLFF
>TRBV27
CASSLGAGELYEQYF
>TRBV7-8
CASSSGRDSQPQHF
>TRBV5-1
CASSLNTGTNSAKYF
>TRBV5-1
CASSPGGSNQETQYF
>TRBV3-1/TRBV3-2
CASSQHTSGRGNEQFF
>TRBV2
CASTDSRDRVGEQYF
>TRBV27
CASSHIFGGDGYTF
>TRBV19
CASSIGTAVQETQYF
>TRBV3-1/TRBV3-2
CASSHLRTGEQYF
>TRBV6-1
CASSDQGTVPRTEAFF
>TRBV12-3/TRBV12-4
CASSPRGRAEAFF
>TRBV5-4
CASSLPGQGSTGELFF
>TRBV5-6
CASSATNIEQYF
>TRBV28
CASSSTGTYEQYF
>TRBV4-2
CASSQDGTSGRAGTDTQYF
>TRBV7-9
CASSLEAGPSGQETQYF
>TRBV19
CASTPTGSYGYTF
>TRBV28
CASSYSTGNKGEKLFF
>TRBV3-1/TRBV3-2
CASSHLGGTEAFF
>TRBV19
CASSPKDSFSYEQYF
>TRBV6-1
CASSEAGALGYTF
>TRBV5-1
CASSLGPSGSYEQYF
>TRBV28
CASSRNINQPQHF
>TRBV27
CASSLLAVGDEQFF
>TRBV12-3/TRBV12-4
CASTEGLKETQYF
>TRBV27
CASSFRAGFTDTQYF
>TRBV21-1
CASSKALGDREYEQYF
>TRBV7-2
CASNPEGGREQYF
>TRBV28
CASISGTGNQPQHF
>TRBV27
CASRDGGDYPYEQYF
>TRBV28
CASSLWRFLAGGSQETQYF
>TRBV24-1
CATSDSGRGSYNEQFF
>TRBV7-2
CASSLLVTETQYF
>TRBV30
CAWSVPGAGELFF
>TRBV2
CASRDRVAGANVLTF
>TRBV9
CASTRTAQETQYF
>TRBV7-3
CASSGQGNEKLFF
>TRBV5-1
CASRSPSDTEAFF
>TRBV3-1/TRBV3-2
CASSPTEQGADTEAFF
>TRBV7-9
CASSRRDSTSGNTIYF